The present TCR beta chain was sequenced within a study of type 1 and type 2 diabetes patients. For the study at large: Participants included type 1 and type 2 diabetes patients plus nondiabetic controls.

Amplification started from genomic DNA. The TCR beta CDR3 region was amplified using 30 forward and 13 reverse primers. MiXCR was run by TCRdb on the multiplex PCR reads, yielding one entry per CDR3 protein. Of 270,000 or so distinct CDR3 sequences in the sample, 45% to 60% were seen once. The CDR3 runs 15 residues. The ends were cut back, 5 bases at V and 11 bases at J, with 19 bases in the middle. Germline V gene lookup returns CDR1 SGHTA and CDR2 FQGTGA. The receptor comes from a man younger than 35 with type 2 diabetes. The genes are TRBV7-3 and TRBJ1-6, with TRBD1 as a possible D gene (5 bases). Sequenced: peripheral blood mononuclear cells (PBMCs). The CDR3 reads CASSPKMGGAPPLHF. In nucleotides, the CDR3 is TGTGCCAGCAGCCCAAAAATGGGGGGAGCTCCACCCCTCCACTTT.